This T cell receptor (beta chain) comes out of a study of T cells and Merkel cell carcinoma outcomes. This table comes from immunoSEQ multiplex PCR, and its TCRdb copy is limited to in-frame clones, with some not included. The sample yields about 9,200 clones, roughly 84% seen once. Germline lookup yields CDR1 SGHRS and CDR2 YFSETQ. The CDR3 contains 14 residues. V was pared by 3 bases and J by 0 bases, with 10 bases between. The chain has TRBV5-1 and TRBJ2-7; weak D call: TRBD1 (6 bases). This clonotype was obtained from a human donor with Merkel cell carcinoma. The source material was tumor tissue from Merkel cell carcinoma. The CDR3 spells CASSSGTNSYEQYF. The CDR3 coding sequence is TGCGCCAGCAGCTCCGGGACAAACTCCTACGAGCAGTACTTC.